These 23 T cell receptor beta chains share one sample of origin, sequenced in a study of response to subunit inactivated influenza vaccine. In TCRdb, the RT-PCR reads were re-called with MiXCR into one record per CDR3 protein. Of 500,000 to 550,000 distinct CDR3 sequences listed, 6% to 9% were seen once; the top ten hold roughly 14%. The sample in question was PBMCs from blood, obtained around 25 months after vaccination. These receptors were collected from a man aged 45 to 75 who received an inactivated influenza vaccine.

This clonotype was counted many times. The V gene is TRBV4-2, the J gene TRBJ2-3; possible D gene TRBD2, 5 bases. V lost 0 bases and J 1 base, leaving 8 bases between the germline ends. Germline assignment: CDR1 LGHNA and CDR2 YNFKEQ. There are 15 residues in the CDR3. In nucleotides, the CDR3 is TGTGCCAGCAGCCAAGATTGGCGGGGCACAGATACGCAGTATTTT. Translating gives CASSQDWRGTDTQYF.

This sequence joins TRBV4-1 and TRBJ1-1, with a possible D match to TRBD1 (5 bases). V lost 10 bases, J lost 0 bases, and 24 bases lay in between. Germline V gene lookup returns CDR1 MGHRA and CDR2 YSYEKL. There are 17 residues in the CDR3. CDR3 nucleotides: TGCGCCACCGCCGAAGACAGCCGAGAGGTTATGAACACTGAAGCTTTCTTT. It translates to CATAEDSREVMNTEAFF.

The chain couples TRBV7-9 to TRBJ2-1; tentative D call: TRBD2 (6 bases). The CDR3 length is 13 residues. Germline V lookup: CDR1 SEHNR, CDR2 FQNEAQ (reference sequence). Trimming took off 2 bases at V and 10 bases at J, with 12 bases between the two ends. Here the CDR3 DNA reads TGTGCCAGCAGCTTAAGTGTGGAGGGGGAGCAGTTCTTC. As protein: CASSLSVEGEQFF.

This clonotype appeared many times. The chain is built from TRBV7-2 and TRBJ2-2; 7 bases are a match to TRBD1. J was trimmed by 0 bases and V by 6 bases; bases with no gene match: 7. From germline, CDR1 is SGHTA and CDR2 FQGNSA. The CDR3 is 16 residues long. CDR3 residues: CASSQGQFANTGELFF. For the CDR3, the DNA is TGTGCCAGCAGTCAGGGACAGTTCGCGAACACCGGGGAGCTGTTTTTT.

The J gene is TRBJ2-5, the V gene TRBV29-1; TRBD1 matches at 7 bases. This CDR3 region has 12 residues. The V segment lost 6 bases and the J segment 4 bases; nucleotides outside the gene matches: 5. Per the germline V gene, CDR1 is SQVTM and CDR2 is ANQGSEA. The DNA of the CDR3 is TGCAGCGTCGACAGGGTGGGAGAGACCCAGTACTTC. Its protein is CSVDRVGETQYF.

This clonotype has more than one count but fewer than ten. This chain links TRBV9 with TRBJ2-5, with TRBD1 as a possible D gene (6 bases). The CDR3 contains 14 residues. CDR1 is SGDLS, CDR2 YYNGEE, per germline. Trimming took 3 bases from V and 2 from J, leaving 11 bases between them. CDR3 in amino acids: CASSGSGQQETQYF. Written as DNA, the CDR3 is TGTGCCAGCAGCGGCTCGGGACAACAAGAGACCCAGTACTTC.

This clonotype has ten or more counts. This rearrangement joins TRBV14 to TRBJ2-3; D unclear. This CDR3 comprises 15 residues. V was clipped by 3 bases and J by 6 bases, with 16 bases between them. Germline loops: CDR1 SGHDN, CDR2 FVKESK. This chain's CDR3 is CASSHVPRFGDTQYF. The DNA of the CDR3 is TGTGCCAGCAGCCACGTACCTCGTTTCGGGGATACGCAGTATTTT.

This clonotype was seen ten or more times. This chain joins TRBV7-2 and TRBJ1-1, with 10 bases aligning to TRBD1. CDR3 length equals 15 residues. V dropped 5 bases and J dropped 3; count of bases not matched to a gene: 6. Germline loops: CDR1 SGHTA, CDR2 FQGNSA. The CDR3 DNA reads as TGTGCCAGCAGCGAGGGACAGGGGTGGTACACTGAAGCTTTCTTT. Translated, it gives CASSEGQGWYTEAFF.

This clonotype was detected only a few times. The gene calls are TRBV6-4 and TRBJ2-2; D is uncertain. The germline CDR1 and CDR2 sequences are MRHNA and SNTAGT. The CDR3 length is 14 residues. V was clipped by 6 bases and J by 1 base, with 9 bases between them. The CDR3 DNA reads as TGTGCCAGCAGACCAGGCAAGAACACCGGGGAGCTGTTTTTT. It specifies CASRPGKNTGELFF.

The V call is TRBV28, the J call TRBJ2-7; D could derive from TRBD1 or TRBD2 (6 bases each). V lost 7 bases to trimming and J lost 5 bases, with 15 bases between them. The germline V gene encodes CDR1 MDHEN and CDR2 SYDVKM. The CDR3 extends over 13 amino acids. The CDR3 region is CASKRGADHEQYF. The DNA for the CDR3 is TGTGCCAGCAAAAGGGGGGCCGACCACGAGCAGTACTTC.

This clonotype was observed many times. The chain employs TRBV5-1 and TRBJ2-2; 13 nucleotides align to TRBD2. Per germline, CDR1 SGHRS and CDR2 YFSETQ. This CDR3 is built from 16 residues. Trimming took 1 base from V and 7 from J; bases not matched to a gene: 4. As DNA, the CDR3 is TGCGCCAGCAGCTTGACCGGACTAGCGGGGGACGGGGAGCTGTTTTTT. Translated: CASSLTGLAGDGELFF.

There are a few counts of this clonotype. The chain has TRBV7-2 and TRBJ2-7; D may be TRBD2 (6 bases). The ends were cut back, 6 bases at V and 7 bases at J, with 16 bases in the middle. Germline V gene sequence: CDR1 SGHTA, CDR2 FQGNSA. The CDR3 sequence is 13 residues long. The CDR3 here is CASRPYTGSEQYF. The CDR3 region has the DNA TGTGCCAGCAGGCCCTATACCGGGAGTGAGCAGTACTTC.

This clonotype has only a few counts. The chain is built from TRBV11-1 and TRBJ2-3; D remains unclear. Trimming removed 5 bases from V and 6 bases from J, with 9 bases in between. The CDR3 runs 12 residues. Per germline, CDR1 SGHAT and CDR2 FQDESV (reference sequence). The CDR3 nucleotides are TGTGCCAGCAGCCGAAATAGGGATACGCAGTATTTT. The encoded protein is CASSRNRDTQYF.

This clonotype was picked up a small number of times. The rearrangement joins TRBV7-6 to TRBJ2-7; 9 nucleotides align to TRBD2. The trim removed 7 bases at V and 6 bases at J, leaving 7 bases unmatched. This CDR3 has 13 amino acids. The germline V gene encodes CDR1 SGHVS and CDR2 FNYEAQ. In DNA, the CDR3 is TGTGCCAGCAAAAAAGCGGGAGGTTCCGAGCAGTACTTC. Translated: CASKKAGGSEQYF.

CDR3 sequence (DNA): TGTGCCAGCAGTTACAGGACAGGGAATCAGCCCCAGCATTTT. Translated, it gives CASSYRTGNQPQHF. The genes are TRBV6-5 and TRBJ1-5, with TRBD1 matching 8 bases. The CDR3 spans 14 residues. Trimming removed 2 bases from V and 4 bases from J; junction bases left unmatched: 1. Germline CDR1 and CDR2: MNHEY and SVGAGI.

The chain carries TRBV10-2 and TRBJ2-1; 16 nucleotides match TRBD2. V was clipped by 6 bases and J by 10 bases; unmatched bases: 12. The CDR3 length is 17 residues. The V gene's germline CDR1 is WSHSY and CDR2 SAAADI. The CDR3 sequence: CASRPERGLAGGWEQFF. The CDR3 nucleotides read TGCGCCAGCAGACCCGAGAGGGGACTAGCGGGGGGGTGGGAGCAGTTCTTC.

V and J are TRBV20-1 and TRBJ1-1; D might be TRBD1 (6 bases). This CDR3 has 17 amino acids. V was cut by 2 bases and J by 4 bases, with 23 bases left in between. Germline V CDR1 and CDR2: DFQATT, SNEGSKA (reference sequence). CDR3 amino acids: CSARLPALGGRLTEAFF. CDR3 sequence (DNA): TGCAGTGCTAGACTACCGGCCCTAGGGGGGCGACTCACTGAAGCTTTCTTT.

This chain uses TRBV5-6 with TRBJ2-7; tentatively, D is TRBD2 (5 bases). This CDR3 spans 17 amino acids. Germline V gene data show CDR1 as SGHDT and CDR2 as YYEEEE. V was shortened by 4 bases and J by 2 bases, with 22 bases between the two germline ends. The CDR3 DNA is TGTGCCAGCAGCAGGGTAGGGCGGGCCGATGGGGCCTACGAGCAGTACTTC. This sequence encodes CASSRVGRADGAYEQYF.

The chain employs TRBV5-1 and TRBJ1-6, with a possible D match to TRBD1 (5 bases). V was trimmed by 0 bases and J by 7 bases, leaving 11 bases between them. The CDR3 is 15 residues long. From germline, CDR1 is SGHRS and CDR2 YFSETQ. CDR3 coding DNA: TGCGCCAGCAGCTTGGCCCAGGGCGGAAATTCACCCCTCCACTTT. Its translation: CASSLAQGGNSPLHF. Drawing the rest from reference TRBV5-1 and TRBJ1-6, the complete variable domain is KAGVTQTPRYLIKTRGQQVTLSCSPISGHRSVSWYQQTPGQGLQFLFEYFSETQRNKGNFPGRFSGRQFSNSRSEMNVSTLELGDSALYLCASSLAQGGNSPLHFGNGTRLTVT.

This clonotype was found many times. The rearrangement joins TRBV6-1 to TRBJ1-3; TRBD1 agrees at 12 bases. This CDR3 has 15 amino acids. From germline, CDR1 is MNHNS and CDR2 SASEGT. J gave up 7 bases and V 4 bases, and 5 bases lay outside the gene matches. CDR3 in DNA: TGTGCCAGCAGTGCACCGGGACAGGGGGCCAACACCATATATTTT. Translated, it gives CASSAPGQGANTIYF.

The sample holds many counts of this clonotype. This CDR3 is CSARNPGLAGRDTQYF. The DNA of the CDR3 is TGCAGTGCTAGAAACCCGGGACTAGCGGGGAGAGATACGCAGTATTTT. J is TRBJ2-3 and V is TRBV20-1; 13 positions agree with TRBD2. The length of the CDR3 is 16 residues. Germline trimming cut 2 bases from V and 5 bases from J; bases unmatched to any gene: 7. The germline V gene encodes CDR1 DFQATT and CDR2 SNEGSKA (reference sequence).

This clonotype occurred many times. This chain's CDR3 is CASSPSPTDTQYF. The CDR3 nucleotides read TGTGCCAGCAGCCCCTCCCCAACAGATACGCAGTATTTT. The J gene is TRBJ2-3, the V gene TRBV3-1; D is unclear. The CDR3 sequence is 13 residues long. Germline CDR1 and CDR2: LGHDT and YNNKEL (reference sequence). V was cut by 4 bases and J by 3 bases, with 8 bases left in between.

This clonotype was counted ten times or more. This sequence joins TRBV7-2 and TRBJ2-1, with TRBD1 matching 8 bases. This CDR3 is built from 16 residues. Unmatched junction bases numbered 8, after V lost 5 bases and J lost 2 bases. Germline lookup yields CDR1 SGHTA and CDR2 FQGNSA. The CDR3 DNA reads as TGTGCCAGCAGCGGAGCCGGGACAGGCACCTACAATGAGCAGTTCTTC. Translation: CASSGAGTGTYNEQFF.